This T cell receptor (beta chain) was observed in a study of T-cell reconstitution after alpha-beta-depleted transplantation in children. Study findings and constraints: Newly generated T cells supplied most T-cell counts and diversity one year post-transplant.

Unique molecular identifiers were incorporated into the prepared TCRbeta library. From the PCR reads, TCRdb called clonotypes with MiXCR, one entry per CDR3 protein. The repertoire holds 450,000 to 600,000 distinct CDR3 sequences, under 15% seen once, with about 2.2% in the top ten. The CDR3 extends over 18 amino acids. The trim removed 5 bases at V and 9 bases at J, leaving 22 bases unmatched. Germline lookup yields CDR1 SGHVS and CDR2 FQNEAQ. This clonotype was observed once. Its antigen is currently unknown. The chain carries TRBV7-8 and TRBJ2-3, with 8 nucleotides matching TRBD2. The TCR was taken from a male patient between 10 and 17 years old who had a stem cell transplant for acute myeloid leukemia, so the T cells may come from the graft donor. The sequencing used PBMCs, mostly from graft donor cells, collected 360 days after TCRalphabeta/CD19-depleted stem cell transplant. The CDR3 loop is CASSPLSWGSGTFATQYF. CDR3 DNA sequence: TGTGCCAGCAGCCCGCTGTCGTGGGGTAGCGGGACTTTCGCGACGCAGTATTTT.